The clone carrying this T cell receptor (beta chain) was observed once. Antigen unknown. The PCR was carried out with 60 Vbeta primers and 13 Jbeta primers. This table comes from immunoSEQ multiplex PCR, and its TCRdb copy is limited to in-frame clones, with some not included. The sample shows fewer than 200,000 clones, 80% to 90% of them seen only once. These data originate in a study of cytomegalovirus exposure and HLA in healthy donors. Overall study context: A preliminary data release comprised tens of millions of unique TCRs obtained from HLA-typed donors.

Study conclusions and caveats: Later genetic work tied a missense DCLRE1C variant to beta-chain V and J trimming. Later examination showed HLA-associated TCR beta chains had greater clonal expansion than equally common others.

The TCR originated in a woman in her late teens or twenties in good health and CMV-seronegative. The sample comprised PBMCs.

In DNA, the CDR3 is TGTGCCAGCAGGCGTCGGGGAGGAATGACTGAAGCTTTCTTT. This sequence encodes CASRRRGGMTEAFF. The V call is TRBV6-1, the J call TRBJ1-1; D is ambiguous. Per germline, CDR1 MNHNS and CDR2 SASEGT. Trimming left V 6 bases short and J 5 bases short, with 16 bases between. The CDR3 covers 14 residues.